These 25 T cell receptor beta chains were all obtained from the same sample, sequenced in a study of blood T cell repertoires in COVID-19. TCRdb's table, derived via immunoSEQ multiplex PCR, lists solely in-frame clones and lacks some. The profile shows about 260,000 clones, about 88% of them singletons. The sample comprised PBMCs or T cells enriched from blood (not recorded which). The receptors come from a woman aged 45-65 years who had recovered from COVID-19.

The chain has TRBV29-1 and TRBJ2-1; 13 bases map to TRBD2. Trimming took 6 bases from V and 6 from J; bases not matched to a gene: 5. The CDR3 has 14 residues. The V gene's germline CDR1 is SQVTM and CDR2 ANQGSEA. The CDR3 bases are TGCAGCGTCCAGACTAGCGGGAGGCCCAATGAGCAGTTCTTC. Translated, it gives CSVQTSGRPNEQFF.

V and J are TRBV11-2 and TRBJ2-7, with TRBD2 matching 11 bases. Germline CDR1 reads SGHAT; CDR2 reads FQNNGV. This CDR3 contains 15 residues. The ends lost 5 bases at V and 4 bases at J; junction bases unmatched: 7. The CDR3 nucleotides are TGTGCCAGCAGCCCAGGGGGACTAGCGGCTTACGAGCAGTACTTC. Its protein is CASSPGGLAAYEQYF. Looking up the rest from reference TRBV11-2 and TRBJ2-7 gives the full variable domain: EAGVAQSPRYKIIEKRQSVAFWCNPISGHATLYWYQQILGQGPKLLIQFQNNGVVDDSQLPKDRFSAERLKGVDSTLKIQPAKLEDSAVYLCASSPGGLAAYEQYFGPGTRLTVT.

The rearrangement links TRBV30 to TRBJ2-5, with 15 bases aligning to TRBD2. Germline values: CDR1 GTSNPN, CDR2 SVGIG (reference sequence). The CDR3 runs 20 residues. V gave up 0 bases and J gave up 0 bases; unmatched junction bases: 11. The CDR3 spells CAWSVSRTSGRARNQETQYF. In DNA, the CDR3 is TGTGCCTGGAGTGTCTCCCGGACTAGCGGGAGGGCCAGAAACCAAGAGACCCAGTACTTC.

V and J are TRBV27 and TRBJ2-7; D may be TRBD2 (5 bases). The CDR3 covers 14 residues. Germline V gene data show CDR1 as MNHEY and CDR2 as SMNVEV (reference sequence). V lost 2 bases, J lost 3 bases, and 11 bases lay in between. This chain's CDR3 is CASSLGGAIYEQYF. In DNA form, the CDR3 reads TGTGCCAGCAGTTTAGGAGGCGCCATCTACGAGCAGTACTTC.

The chain couples TRBV15 to TRBJ1-5; 7 nucleotides match TRBD1. Germline CDR1 reads LNHNV; CDR2 reads YYDKDF (reference sequence). The CDR3 consists of 15 residues. Trimming at V came to 3 bases and at J to 3 bases, leaving 5 bases not matched to a gene. The CDR3 DNA reads as TGTGCCACCAGCAGGGGGGACAGCCTCAATCAGCCCCAGCATTTT. This translates into CATSRGDSLNQPQHF.

The rearrangement joins TRBV5-1 to TRBJ1-4; 10 nucleotides line up with TRBD1. The ends lost 2 bases at V and 7 bases at J; junction bases unmatched: 2. This CDR3 spans 14 amino acids. Germline V CDR1 and CDR2: SGHRS, YFSETQ. In nucleotides, the CDR3 is TGCGCCAGCAGCTTTGGACAGGGGGGTGAAAAACTGTTTTTT. Amino acids: CASSFGQGGEKLFF.

The chain links TRBV19 to TRBJ2-1, with 12 positions matching TRBD2. Germline lookup yields CDR1 LNHDA and CDR2 SQIVND (reference sequence). The CDR3 contains 16 residues. The trim removed 5 bases at V and 3 bases at J, leaving 5 bases unmatched. The CDR3 is CASSLGLAGFYNEQFF. The CDR3, as DNA: TGTGCCAGTAGTTTAGGACTAGCGGGATTCTACAATGAGCAGTTCTTC.

The V call is TRBV2, the J call TRBJ2-2; TRBD1 might be the D (5 bases). The CDR3 sequence is 13 residues long. Germline V gene sequence: CDR1 SNHLY, CDR2 FYNNEI. Trimming shortened V by 4 bases and J by 5 bases, and 8 bases separated the two germline ends. CDR3 in amino acids: CASSGRTTGELFF. The CDR3 nucleotides read TGTGCCAGCAGTGGGCGGACAACCGGGGAGCTGTTTTTT.

The CDR3, as DNA: TGTGCCAGCAGTCCCGCCGGGGAGCTGTTTTTT. It specifies CASSPAGELFF. The gene calls are TRBV12-3 or TRBV12-4 and TRBJ2-2, with unresolved D. CDR3 length equals 11 residues. With 5 bases removed from V and 6 bases from J, the gap between germline ends came to 4 bases.

The V and J genes are TRBV20-1 and TRBJ1-3, with D unresolved. The CDR3 length is 13 residues. The V gene lost 6 bases and the J gene lost 4 bases, with 13 bases spanning the gap. Germline V gene lookup returns CDR1 DFQATT and CDR2 SNEGSKA (reference sequence). The CDR3 here is CSASDGVGNTIYF. The CDR3 region has the DNA TGCAGTGCCAGTGACGGAGTCGGAAACACCATATATTTT.

The gene calls are TRBV6-4 and TRBJ1-2; the D gene is possibly TRBD1 (5 bases). The CDR3 runs to 13 residues. V was trimmed by 0 bases and J by 10 bases, leaving 12 bases between them. Germline CDR1 MRHNA, CDR2 SNTAGT. The CDR3 DNA reads as TGTGCCAGCAGTGACTCCTCAGGGAGGGACTACACCTTC. Its protein is CASSDSSGRDYTF.

In its sample, this clone was seen once. The chain links TRBV7-3 to TRBJ1-1; no clear D gene. Germline V gene sequence: CDR1 SGHTA, CDR2 FQGTGA. The CDR3 is 13 residues long. V lost 6 bases and J lost 0, with 8 bases in between. The CDR3 region is CASSQHMNTEAFF. In DNA form, the CDR3 reads TGTGCCAGCAGTCAACACATGAACACTGAAGCTTTCTTT.

The chain uses TRBV4-2 and TRBJ2-7; D is possibly TRBD2 (5 bases). Germline V gene lookup returns CDR1 LGHNA and CDR2 YNFKEQ. There are 15 residues in the CDR3. V was shortened by 1 base and J by 3 bases, with 13 bases between the two germline ends. The CDR3 nucleotides are TGTGCCAGCAGCCAAGTAGCCAGGACTGACTACGAGCAGTACTTC. This sequence encodes CASSQVARTDYEQYF.

This chain joins TRBV28 and TRBJ1-2; D remains ambiguous. The CDR3 runs 11 residues. V was cut by 8 bases and J by 7 bases, with 11 bases left in between. Germline assignment: CDR1 MDHEN and CDR2 SYDVKM. The CDR3 DNA reads as TGTGCCAGCCGAGGGCGGAGTGGCTACACCTTC. Protein: CASRGRSGYTF.

The V gene is TRBV27, the J gene TRBJ1-1, with 8 bases matching TRBD1. The ends lost 4 bases at V and 5 bases at J; junction bases unmatched: 9. Germline V gives CDR1 MNHEY, CDR2 SMNVEV (reference sequence). The CDR3 spans 15 residues. The CDR3 region is CASSYQGQGKTEAFF. The DNA for the CDR3 is TGTGCCAGCAGTTACCAAGGACAGGGAAAAACTGAAGCTTTCTTT.

The chain couples TRBV4-3 to TRBJ2-1; 9 bases line up with TRBD2. The CDR3 has 15 residues. With 3 bases clipped from V and 9 bases from J, the junction kept 9 bases outside the gene matches. Per germline, CDR1 LGHNA and CDR2 YSLEER. Here the CDR3 reads CASSHLGTSSTEQFF. The CDR3 DNA is TGCGCCAGCAGCCACCTAGGGACTAGCAGCACTGAGCAGTTCTTC.

The chain combines TRBV29-1 with TRBJ1-4; D uncertain. The CDR3 runs 14 residues. Germline CDR1 reads SQVTM; CDR2 reads ANQGSEA. Trimming stripped 2 bases from V and 4 bases from J, with 11 bases between. The CDR3 DNA reads TGCAGCGTTGAAAGGAGGGTGGGTAATGAAAAACTGTTTTTT. Translation: CSVERRVGNEKLFF.

The chain recombines TRBV6-5 with TRBJ1-4; D is unclear. Germline V CDR1 and CDR2: MNHEY, SVGAGI. Trimming took off 8 bases at V and 1 base at J, with 14 bases between the two ends. This CDR3 contains 15 residues. CDR3 protein: CASGRTRGTNEKLFF. CDR3 in DNA: TGTGCCAGCGGGCGCACTCGGGGAACTAATGAAAAACTGTTTTTT.

This clone appeared once. The V call is TRBV4-2, the J call TRBJ2-3, with TRBD2 matching over 9 bases. The CDR3 has 20 residues. Germline V gene lookup returns CDR1 LGHNA and CDR2 YNFKEQ. V lost 1 base to trimming and J lost 3 bases; unmatched junction nucleotides: 17. CDR3 DNA: TGTGCCAGCAGCCAAGGTGGTAGCGGGAGTAACGTTGGGGAGACAGATACGCAGTATTTT. As protein: CASSQGGSGSNVGETDTQYF.

The J gene is TRBJ2-7, the V gene TRBV6-5; 7 bases match TRBD2. CDR3 length equals 16 residues. Trimming took 0 bases from V and 3 from J; bases not matched to a gene: 8. Germline V gene data show CDR1 as MNHEY and CDR2 as SVGAGI. CDR3 DNA: TGTGCCAGCAGTTACTCCGGCGCGCCGGGAGGCTACGAGCAGTACTTC. Its protein is CASSYSGAPGGYEQYF.

This chain links TRBV6-5 with TRBJ1-5; TRBD1 matches at 7 bases. The V segment lost 6 bases and the J segment 6 bases; nucleotides outside the gene matches: 11. This CDR3 contains 15 residues. Germline values: CDR1 MNHEY, CDR2 SVGAGI. This CDR3 reads CASSPGQAGGQPQHF. Here the CDR3 DNA reads TGTGCCAGCAGCCCCGGACAGGCGGGAGGTCAGCCCCAGCATTTT.

This clone is a singleton in its sample. V is TRBV2 and J is TRBJ2-3, with D perhaps matching TRBD2 (5 bases). Germline CDR1 and CDR2: SNHLY and FYNNEI. This CDR3 is 16 amino acids long. V lost 3 bases to trimming and J lost 0 bases, with 13 bases between them. The CDR3 DNA is TGTGCCAGCAGTGACGGGGTGACAACTAGCACAGATACGCAGTATTTT. Encoded protein: CASSDGVTTSTDTQYF.

The rearrangement joins TRBV18 to TRBJ1-3; the D is unclear. The CDR3 runs 13 residues. CDR1 KGHSH and CDR2 LQKENI come from the germline V gene. The germline V and J ends were trimmed by 4 bases and 7 bases, with 11 bases remaining between them. The CDR3 nucleotides are TGTGCCAGCTCACTTCCCGAGGAGAACACCATATATTTT. Protein: CASSLPEENTIYF.

This clone was counted once. The chain recombines TRBV4-3 with TRBJ1-6, with 7 positions matching TRBD1. This CDR3 has 15 amino acids. Germline-derived CDR1 and CDR2 are LGHNA and YSLEER. Germline trimming cut 6 bases from V and 7 bases from J; bases unmatched to any gene: 9. CDR3 coding DNA: TGCGCCAGCAGTCCGACAGGGCCTGGGAATTCACCCCTCCACTTT. It codes for CASSPTGPGNSPLHF.

This chain joins TRBV6-5 and TRBJ1-6; 7 positions match TRBD1. V shed 6 bases, J shed 10 bases, and the junction held 12 bases outside the gene matches. Germline-derived CDR1 and CDR2 are MNHEY and SVGAGI. This CDR3 spans 15 amino acids. CDR3 protein: CASRLTQGVGSPLHF. The CDR3 region has the DNA TGTGCCAGCAGACTGACCCAGGGGGTCGGCTCACCCCTCCACTTT.